This TCR beta chain was profiled in a study of STAT5B mutations in CD4+ large granular lymphocyte leukemia. Sequencing was at survey level. Libraries were prepared by immunoSEQ multiplex PCR; TCRdb keeps only in-frame clonotypes and omits some of them. Among around 27,000 clones listed, roughly 77% were seen once. Study-level findings and limits: Main leukemic clonotypes were patient-specific, but 20% to 25% appeared at low frequency elsewhere.

Germline V gives CDR1 SGHVS, CDR2 FNYEAQ. CDR3 length equals 15 residues. Trimming removed 6 bases from V and 7 bases from J; junction bases left unmatched: 9. On this clone: The antigen remains undetermined.

The clonotype originates from a human donor in good health. The J gene is TRBJ2-1, the V gene TRBV7-6; 10 nucleotides align to TRBD2. The material sequenced was CD4+ T cells from blood buffy coats. CDR3 sequence: CASSRLAGQGNEQFF. DNA for the CDR3: TGTGCCAGCAGTAGACTAGCGGGCCAGGGGAATGAGCAGTTCTTC.